This is a list of T cell receptor beta chains from one sample in a study of shared clonotypes between healthy human individuals. Repertoires were generated with immunoSEQ multiplex PCR, while TCRdb's copy carries only in-frame clones and drops some. The sample has approximately 640,000 clones, less than 80% seen once. Sequenced input: memory CD4+ T cells sorted from blood. Every receptor here comes from a woman aged 30 to 39 in good health. CDR3s include the opening cysteine and the closing phenylalanine or tryptophan. The D gene is left open where the match is weak. For some rows the clone size is stated as once, few or many, or as a class when expanded; others skip it.

D	J	V	size	DNA	CDR3
TRBD2	TRBJ2-1	TRBV12-5	NA	TGTGCTAGTGGTTTGGTACCTCGGGCGGGAGGGCCTAATGAGCAGTTCTTC	CASGLVPRAGGPNEQFF
TRBD2	TRBJ2-6	TRBV6-1	NA	TGTGCCAGCAGTGAAAGACTAGCGGGATCCTCTGGGGCCAACGTCCTGACTTTC	CASSERLAGSSGANVLTF
NA	TRBJ2-3	TRBV5-1	NA	TGCGCCAGCAGCTTGGTCGAGAAGTACACTGGGGATACGCAGTATTTT	CASSLVEKYTGDTQYF
TRBD1	TRBJ2-7	TRBV7-9	NA	TGTGCCAGCAGCTTATTTGGGACAGGGGGGTACGAGCAGTACTTC	CASSLFGTGGYEQYF
TRBD1	TRBJ2-7	TRBV27	few	TGTGCCAGCAGTCCCCGGACAGGGGTGAGCGAGCAGTACTTC	CASSPRTGVSEQYF
NA	TRBJ1-1	TRBV18	once	TGTGCCAGCTCTCACAGGAACGTCAAGAACACTGAAGCTTTCTTT	CASSHRNVKNTEAFF
TRBD1	TRBJ1-1	TRBV2	once	TGTGCCGGGCAGGGGGCGCCGGACACTGAAGCTTTCTTT	CAGQGAPDTEAFF
NA	TRBJ2-2	TRBV6-8	NA	TGTGCCAGCAGTTCTAATGAGGGGGAGCTGTTTTTT	CASSSNEGELFF
NA	TRBJ1-2	TRBV14	NA	TGTGCCAGCAGCCAAGATATTCGGGGCTACACCTTC	CASSQDIRGYTF
NA	TRBJ1-6	TRBV9	NA	TGTGCCAGCAGCGTAGGTTTATCGGGGGATAATTCACCCCTCCACTTT	CASSVGLSGDNSPLHF
NA	TRBJ2-5	TRBV6-1	NA	TGTGCCAGCAGTGAAACGGGAGTAGGCGGAGAGACCCAGTACTTC	CASSETGVGGETQYF
TRBD1	TRBJ1-2	TRBV19	NA	TGTGCCAGTACCAGGGGGCTGAACTATGGCTACACCTTC	CASTRGLNYGYTF
TRBD1	TRBJ1-2	TRBV2	NA	TGTGCCAGCGGGGGGGACAGTCCCTTTTACTATGGCTACACCTTC	CASGGDSPFYYGYTF
TRBD2	TRBJ2-1	TRBV6-1	NA	TGTGCCAGCAGTGCTACTAGCGGTTCCTACAATGAGCAGTTCTTC	CASSATSGSYNEQFF
NA	TRBJ2-1	TRBV4-2	medium-sized	TGTGCCAGCAGCCAAGTTGGGAGCTCCTACAATGAGCAGTTCTTC	CASSQVGSSYNEQFF
NA	TRBJ1-4	TRBV18	NA	TGTGCCAGCTCACAGGGAGGCGGCGAAAAACTGTTTTTT	CASSQGGGEKLFF
NA	TRBJ2-1	TRBV11-2	NA	TGTGCCAGCAGCTTAGCTGGGGGATCGGCCTACAATGAGCAGTTCTTC	CASSLAGGSAYNEQFF
NA	TRBJ2-7	TRBV19	NA	TGTGCCAGTAGACCTCGATCGCAGGCCTACGAGCAGTACTTC	CASRPRSQAYEQYF
TRBD2	TRBJ2-1	TRBV5-8	NA	TGTGCCAGCAGCCCGGGACTAGCGGGATACAATGAGCAGTTCTTC	CASSPGLAGYNEQFF
NA	TRBJ1-5	TRBV6-5	NA	TGTGCCAGCAGTATACAATGGGGGGCCGGTCAGCCCCAGCATTTT	CASSIQWGAGQPQHF
TRBD1	TRBJ1-5	TRBV19	once	TGTGCCAGTAGTACGGGACAGGGGTATCAGCCCCAGCATTTT	CASSTGQGYQPQHF
NA	TRBJ2-7	TRBV5-1	NA	TGCGCCAGCAGCTTGGAAACTAGCTTTTACGAGCAGTACTTC	CASSLETSFYEQYF
NA	TRBJ1-1	TRBV11-2	NA	TGTGCCAGCAGCTTAGACAGCGGGGCCTCTGAAGCTTTCTTT	CASSLDSGASEAFF
TRBD1	TRBJ1-1	TRBV5-1	NA	TGCGCCAGCAGCGAACAGGGGTTTATCGTGAACACTGAAGCTTTCTTT	CASSEQGFIVNTEAFF
TRBD2	TRBJ2-3	TRBV29-1	NA	TGCAGCGTTGAAGTTGGCGGGAGAGGCACGCAGTATTTT	CSVEVGGRGTQYF
NA	TRBJ2-7	TRBV18	NA	TGTGCCAGCTCCCGCATACCTGGCGGCGAGCAGTACTTC	CASSRIPGGEQYF
NA	TRBJ2-3	TRBV5-4	NA	TGTGCCAGCAGCTTGGCCCATAACACAGATACGCAGTATTTT	CASSLAHNTDTQYF
NA	TRBJ1-2	TRBV6-1	once	TGTGCCAGCAGTGAAGAGGGGACCGCTCCTAACTATGGCTACACCTTC	CASSEEGTAPNYGYTF
NA	TRBJ1-4	TRBV18	many	TGTGCCAGCTCACCAGGGATTAATGAAAAACTGTTTTTT	CASSPGINEKLFF
NA	TRBJ2-5	TRBV18	NA	TGTGCCAGCTCACCCCGAAGAGCACAAGAGACCCAGTACTTC	CASSPRRAQETQYF
NA	TRBJ1-1	TRBV9	NA	TGTGCCAGCAGCGTAGAATTTAACACTGAAGCTTTCTTT	CASSVEFNTEAFF
NA	TRBJ1-5	TRBV5-8	NA	TGTGCCAGCAGCTTACGTGATCAGCCCCAGCATTTT	CASSLRDQPQHF
NA	TRBJ2-3	TRBV15	NA	TGTGCCACCAGCTGGGCCGGTAGCACAGATACGCAGTATTTT	CATSWAGSTDTQYF
NA	TRBJ2-2	TRBV9	NA	TGTGCCAGCAGCACCCGGGACTCGACGAACACCGGGGAGCTGTTTTTT	CASSTRDSTNTGELFF
NA	TRBJ2-7	TRBV27	NA	TGTGCCAGCAGCGCCGACCGGGGCACAACCTACGAGCAGTACTTC	CASSADRGTTYEQYF
NA	TRBJ1-5	TRBV5-5	few	TGTGCCAGCAGTTGGACGGTCGATCAGCCCCAGCATTTT	CASSWTVDQPQHF
TRBD2	TRBJ2-1	TRBV5-4	NA	TGTGCCAGCGGGACTAGCGGGAGCTTGGCTAGTGAGCAGTTCTTC	CASGTSGSLASEQFF
NA	TRBJ1-2	TRBV7-2	NA	TGTGCCAGCAGCCTCAACAGGGAGGGCTATGGCTACACCTTC	CASSLNREGYGYTF
NA	TRBJ1-2	TRBV4-1	NA	TGCGCCAGCAGCCAAGATAGTGCGGTAAACTATGGCTACACCTTC	CASSQDSAVNYGYTF
TRBD1	TRBJ2-2	TRBV14	NA	TGTGCCAGCAGCCAGAGGACAGGGTGGAGGACCGGGGAGCTGTTTTTT	CASSQRTGWRTGELFF
NA	TRBJ1-4	TRBV30	NA	TGTGCCTGGACCTCCTGGGGGGAGAATGAAAAACTGTTTTTT	CAWTSWGENEKLFF
NA	TRBJ2-7	TRBV11-2	NA	TGTGCCAGCAGCCCCTCGACAGACTCCTACGAGCAGTACTTC	CASSPSTDSYEQYF
TRBD2	TRBJ2-7	TRBV5-1	NA	TGCGCCAGCAGCCCCCCGACTAGCGCGAGCTCCTACGAGCAGTACTTC	CASSPPTSASSYEQYF
NA	TRBJ1-5	TRBV7-8	NA	TGTGCCAGCAGCTTAGAGGCAGGAGAAAATCAGCCCCAGCATTTT	CASSLEAGENQPQHF
NA	TRBJ1-5	TRBV19	NA	TGTGCCAGTAGTATAGATCTGGCGGGGCAGCCCCAGCATTTT	CASSIDLAGQPQHF
TRBD2	TRBJ2-3	TRBV15	NA	TGTGCCACCAGCAGAGATTATACTAGCGGGAGGGGGAGTGATACGCAGTATTTT	CATSRDYTSGRGSDTQYF